This T cell receptor beta chain stems from a study of cytomegalovirus exposure and HLA in healthy donors. Study summary: Membership in the Caucasian-associated ancestry cluster was found for 75% to 85% of nearly 400 genotyped donors.

With regard to this clone: The antigen is not known.

The CDR3 covers 14 residues. Germline V lookup: CDR1 SGHTA, CDR2 FQGNSA. V shed 5 bases and J 3 bases; nucleotides not matched to a gene: 7. The study, taken as a whole, reports: Of the V segments, some could not be distinguished, including TRBV6-2 and TRBV6-3, and were excluded. It emerged from a later analysis that several of the most significant clusters appeared to be linked to common viral pathogens.

The primer mix had 60 Vbeta and 13 Jbeta primers. In the original workflow: Tens of millions of unique TCR beta chains, some 9.9 million shared, were counted in a later analysis. The protocol was immunoSEQ multiplex PCR, while the TCRdb copy is restricted to in-frame clones and leaves out a portion. The V and J calls and clone size were taken over from that table, and D and trimming were inferred from the DNA. The sample gives 100,000 to 150,000 clones, around four fifths of which show up once; roughly 1.4% is in the top ten. The clonotype was recovered from a man aged 35-49 years in good health and CMV-seronegative. This chain links TRBV7-2 with TRBJ2-7; 7 positions match TRBD2. Sequencing input: PBMCs. As DNA, the CDR3 is TGTGCCAGCAGCCCCGGGACTACCAACTACGAGCAGTACTTC. The encoded protein is CASSPGTTNYEQYF. Combining the CDR3 with reference TRBV7-2 and TRBJ2-7 gives the whole variable domain GAGVSQSPSNKVTEKGKDVELRCDPISGHTALYWYRQSLGQGLEFLIYFQGNSAPDKSGLPSDRFSAERTGGSVSTLTIQRTQQEDSAVYLCASSPGTTNYEQYFGPGTRLTVT.